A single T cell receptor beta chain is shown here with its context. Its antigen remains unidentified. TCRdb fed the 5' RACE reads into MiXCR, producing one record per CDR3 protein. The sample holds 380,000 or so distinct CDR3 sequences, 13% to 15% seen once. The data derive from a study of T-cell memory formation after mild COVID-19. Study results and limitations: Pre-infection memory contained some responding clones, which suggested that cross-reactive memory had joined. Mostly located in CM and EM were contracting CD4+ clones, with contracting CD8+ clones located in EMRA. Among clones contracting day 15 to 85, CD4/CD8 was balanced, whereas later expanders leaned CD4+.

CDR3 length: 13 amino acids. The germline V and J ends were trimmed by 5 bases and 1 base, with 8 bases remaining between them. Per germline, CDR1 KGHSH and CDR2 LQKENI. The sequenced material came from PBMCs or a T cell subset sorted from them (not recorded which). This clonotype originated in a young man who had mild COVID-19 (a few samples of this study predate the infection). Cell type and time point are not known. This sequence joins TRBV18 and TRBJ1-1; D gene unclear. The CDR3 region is CASSKDANTEAFF. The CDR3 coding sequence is TGTGCCAGCTCAAAGGACGCGAACACTGAAGCTTTCTTT.